This TCR beta chain was retrieved from a study of blood T cell repertoires in COVID-19. Data came from immunoSEQ multiplex PCR; TCRdb stores just in-frame clones and leaves some out. The sample shows 150,000 or so clones, 80% to 90% of them seen only once. This CDR3 is 14 amino acids long. The V end lost 1 base, the J end lost 1 base, and 11 bases lay between the germline ends. Germline CDR1 and CDR2: GTSNPN and SVGIG (reference sequence). This TCR was sampled from a man aged 55 to 69 with COVID-19, enrolled during active disease. Source material: peripheral blood. The chain has TRBV30 and TRBJ2-7; weak D call: TRBD1 (6 bases). CDR3 loop: CAWSDRAHSYEQYF. The CDR3, as DNA: TGTGCCTGGAGTGACAGGGCCCATTCCTACGAGCAGTACTTC.